This T cell receptor (beta chain) was documented in a study of cytomegalovirus exposure and HLA in healthy donors. Study conclusions and caveats: The study found most TCR sequences rare, yet found some public TCRs in many donors. Three chains linked to CMV were shown in vitro to be specific for CMV antigens.

This clone was seen only once. Its antigen remains unknown. Libraries were prepared by immunoSEQ multiplex PCR; TCRdb keeps only in-frame clonotypes and omits some of them. The table has roughly 310,000 clones, approximately 91% seen once. Per germline, CDR1 MNHEY and CDR2 SVGAGI. The ends were cut back, 2 bases at V and 2 bases at J, with 13 bases in the middle. CDR3 length: 15 amino acids. From the approximately 110-subject validation cohort, which was separate from the roughly 710-subject first cohort, the donors were drawn. The sequence came from a man younger than 45 in good health and CMV-seronegative. The V call is TRBV6-5, the J call TRBJ2-7; D is possibly TRBD1 (6 bases). Sample: PBMCs. CDR3 sequence (DNA): TGTGCCAGCAGTTACCGGTCAGGGGCTACCTACGAGCAGTACTTC. Protein sequence: CASSYRSGATYEQYF.